The 17 T cell receptor beta chains below all came from one sample that was sequenced in a study of cytotoxic CD8 clonotypes in ibrutinib-treated CLL. TCRdb's table, derived via immunoSEQ multiplex PCR, lists solely in-frame clones and lacks some. Of some 140,000 clones listed, about 79% are singletons. Sequenced here: PBMCs, sampled after 12 months of ibrutinib treatment. The receptors shown here come from a human donor with chronic lymphocytic leukemia.

The chain couples TRBV5-4 to TRBJ2-7; a possible D gene is TRBD2 (8 bases). Germline V gene data show CDR1 as SGHNT and CDR2 as YYREEE (reference sequence). The CDR3 is 15 residues long. Trimming shortened V by 4 bases and J by 5 bases, and 19 bases separated the two germline ends. DNA of the CDR3: TGTGCCAGCAGCCGAGGGGGCCGGGAGGGCCACGAGCAGTACTTC. Translation: CASSRGGREGHEQYF.

This chain links TRBV15 with TRBJ1-1, with 7 bases identical to TRBD1. Germline V lookup: CDR1 LNHNV, CDR2 YYDKDF (reference sequence). CDR3 length equals 15 residues. J gave up 5 bases and V 1 base, and 7 bases lay outside the gene matches. In DNA, the CDR3 is TGTGCCACCAGCAGAGCAGGCAGGGGGGGAACTGAAGCTTTCTTT. This translates into CATSRAGRGGTEAFF.

This sequence joins TRBV5-1 and TRBJ2-7; 9 bases line up with TRBD1. Per germline, CDR1 SGHRS and CDR2 YFSETQ. CDR3 length: 17 amino acids. The V segment lost 4 bases and the J segment 1 base; nucleotides outside the gene matches: 12. DNA for the CDR3: TGCGCCAGCAGCCTGACGAACCAGGACAGGGGATCCTACGAGCAGTACTTC. This gives the protein CASSLTNQDRGSYEQYF.

This chain links TRBV27 with TRBJ2-5; 10 positions match TRBD2. From germline, CDR1 is MNHEY and CDR2 SMNVEV (reference sequence). The CDR3 is 16 amino acids. J lost 3 bases, V lost 8 bases, and 12 bases had no gene match. CDR3: CASGPAGGLAKETQYF. The CDR3 DNA sequence: TGTGCCAGCGGCCCAGCGGGAGGGCTTGCTAAAGAGACCCAGTACTTC.

The J gene is TRBJ1-4, the V gene TRBV28; a possible D gene is TRBD1 (6 bases). The CDR3 extends over 15 amino acids. Trimming shortened V by 6 bases and J by 7 bases, and 18 bases separated the two germline ends. In germline, CDR1 is MDHEN, CDR2 SYDVKM. The CDR3 here is CASSPSRGAVEKLFF. The CDR3 DNA follows: TGTGCCAGCAGCCCGTCCCGGGGGGCGGTTGAAAAACTGTTTTTT. Using reference TRBV28 and TRBJ1-4 for the parts outside the CDR3, the full variable domain is DVKVTQSSRYLVKRTGEKVFLECVQDMDHENMFWYRQDPGLGLRLIYFSYDVKMKEKGDIPEGYSVSREKKERFSLILESASTNQTSMYLCASSPSRGAVEKLFFGSGTQLSVL.

The chain has TRBV29-1 and TRBJ1-4; weak D call: TRBD1 (5 bases). V gave up 5 bases and J gave up 8 bases, with 12 bases separating them. Looked up from germline, CDR1 is SQVTM and CDR2 is ANQGSEA. The CDR3 covers 12 residues. The CDR3 reads CSVSQGREKLFF. DNA of the CDR3: TGCAGCGTTTCGCAGGGAAGAGAAAAACTGTTTTTT.

The rearrangement joins TRBV7-3 to TRBJ2-2; D is uncertain. Germline-derived CDR1 and CDR2 are SGHTA and FQGTGA. The CDR3 loop spans 12 amino acids. Between the trimmed V and J ends, which lost 5 bases and 2 bases, there was a span of 3 bases. CDR3 sequence: CASSANTGELFF. The DNA of the CDR3 is TGTGCCAGCAGCGCTAACACCGGGGAGCTGTTTTTT.

The J gene is TRBJ2-5, the V gene TRBV7-9, with TRBD2 as a possible D gene (6 bases). The V gene's germline CDR1 is SEHNR and CDR2 FQNEAQ (reference sequence). V was cut by 3 bases and J by 5 bases, with 13 bases left in between. This CDR3 region has 14 residues. The DNA for the CDR3 is TGTGCCAGCAGCTTGTTCGGGGACTGGGAGACCCAGTACTTC. Translation: CASSLFGDWETQYF.

The chain is built from TRBV6-6 and TRBJ2-1; 7 bases fit TRBD2. J was trimmed by 7 bases and V by 4 bases; bases with no gene match: 10. The germline V gene has CDR1 MNHNY and CDR2 SVGAGI (reference sequence). This CDR3 has 15 amino acids. DNA of the CDR3: TGTGCCAGCAGTTTTGAGCGGGACCTGAGGAATGAGCAGTTCTTC. Its protein is CASSFERDLRNEQFF.

This sequence joins TRBV28 and TRBJ2-2; the D is unclear. This CDR3 is 18 amino acids long. Germline V gives CDR1 MDHEN, CDR2 SYDVKM. Trimming stripped 5 bases from V and 3 bases from J, with 22 bases between. The CDR3 sequence: CASSPSETQWADTGELFF. The CDR3 coding sequence is TGTGCCAGCAGTCCATCGGAGACACAATGGGCGGACACCGGGGAGCTGTTTTTT.

The chain joins TRBV7-2 to TRBJ1-3; TRBD1 is a possible D gene (5 bases). V lost 5 bases and J lost 0, with 14 bases in between. This CDR3 region has 16 residues. CDR1 and CDR2 (germline): SGHTA, FQGNSA. Here the CDR3 DNA reads TGTGCCAGCAGCACCTCGGGGCAAAGCTCTGGAAACACCATATATTTT. As protein: CASSTSGQSSGNTIYF. The variable domain in full, with the rest retrieved from reference TRBV7-2 and TRBJ1-3, is GAGVSQSPSNKVTEKGKDVELRCDPISGHTALYWYRQSLGQGLEFLIYFQGNSAPDKSGLPSDRFSAERTGGSVSTLTIQRTQQEDSAVYLCASSTSGQSSGNTIYFGEGSWLTVV.

The chain recombines TRBV27 with TRBJ2-7, with unresolved D. The CDR3 sequence is 13 residues long. Trimming shortened V by 2 bases and J by 2 bases, and 7 bases separated the two germline ends. CDR1 and CDR2 (germline): MNHEY, SMNVEV (reference sequence). The CDR3 loop reads CASSLGPTYEQYF. In DNA form, the CDR3 reads TGTGCCAGCAGTTTAGGGCCAACCTACGAGCAGTACTTC.

J is TRBJ2-5 and V is TRBV21-1; the D segment call TRBD2 is taken from the table without a DNA check. TRBV21-1 is classified as a pseudogene. The length of the CDR3 is 20 residues. CDR3 loop: CASSKDGRGKLASPQETQYF. CDR3 DNA sequence: TGTGCCAGCAGCAAAGATGGCCGGGGAAAACTAGCGTCTCCCCAAGAGACCCAGTACTTC.

Written as DNA, the CDR3 is TGTGCCAGCAGCCGTCCGGGCACAGATACGCAGTATTTT. It translates to CASSRPGTDTQYF. The chain is built from TRBV4-2 and TRBJ2-3; D remains ambiguous. Germline values: CDR1 LGHNA, CDR2 YNFKEQ. Trimming left V 4 bases short and J 1 base short, with 6 bases between. CDR3 length equals 13 residues.

The chain links TRBV7-2 to TRBJ2-7; D is perhaps TRBD2 (5 bases). This CDR3 has 13 residues. Germline V gene lookup returns CDR1 SGHTA and CDR2 FQGNSA. V gave up 5 bases and J gave up 6 bases, with 14 bases separating them. This CDR3 reads CASSRERESEQYF. The CDR3, as DNA: TGTGCCAGCAGCCGCGAAAGGGAGAGCGAGCAGTACTTC.

This rearrangement joins TRBV7-8 to TRBJ2-1; TRBD2 matches at 7 bases. Germline V gene data show CDR1 as SGHVS and CDR2 as FQNEAQ. The CDR3 spans 16 residues. V gave up 2 bases and J gave up 1 base; unmatched junction bases: 5. The CDR3 is CASSLYAGASYNEQFF. In DNA, the CDR3 is TGTGCCAGCAGCTTATATGCGGGAGCTTCCTACAATGAGCAGTTCTTC.

The chain is built from TRBV7-3 and TRBJ2-1, with TRBD2 identical over 12 bases. The ends lost 4 bases at V and 8 bases at J; junction bases unmatched: 3. The CDR3 has 14 residues. In germline, CDR1 is SGHTA, CDR2 FQGTGA. The chain's CDR3 is CASSSGLAGDEQFF. Here the CDR3 DNA reads TGTGCCAGCAGCTCGGGACTAGCGGGTGATGAGCAGTTCTTC.